What follows are 20 T cell receptor beta chains derived from one specimen sequenced in a study of glioma-infiltrating T cells after dendritic cell vaccination. Time point denoted: after dendritic cell vaccination, including at tumor progression/relapse. The repertoire was sequenced with immunoSEQ multiplex PCR; TCRdb's copy has only in-frame clones and lacks some. This sample has around 78,000 clones, with around 85% found just once. The sequenced sample was blood, obtained after dendritic cell vaccination. All receptors derive from a human donor with glioblastoma.

The V call is TRBV18, the J call TRBJ2-2, with TRBD1 as a possible D gene (5 bases). Germline values: CDR1 KGHSH, CDR2 LQKENI. V was trimmed by 3 bases and J by 5 bases, leaving 16 bases between them. This CDR3 has 16 residues. The CDR3 loop reads CASSPLWGGETGELFF. CDR3 sequence (DNA): TGTGCCAGCTCACCCCTGTGGGGCGGCGAGACCGGGGAGCTGTTTTTT.

The chain joins TRBV18 to TRBJ1-4; D possibly corresponds to TRBD1 (5 bases). V dropped 0 bases and J dropped 6 bases, with 11 bases sitting between them. In germline, CDR1 is KGHSH, CDR2 LQKENI. The CDR3 runs 15 residues. The CDR3 is CASSPPTEPDEKLFF. The CDR3 DNA is TGTGCCAGCTCACCACCGACAGAGCCGGATGAAAAACTGTTTTTT.

This clone was seen ten or more times. The V and J genes are TRBV6-6 and TRBJ2-7; TRBD1 might be the D (5 bases). Germline-derived CDR1 and CDR2 are MNHNY and SVGAGI (reference sequence). This CDR3 contains 13 residues. Between the trimmed V and J ends, which lost 0 bases and 2 bases, there was a span of 5 bases. For the CDR3, the DNA is TGTGCCAGCAGTTACTCGGACACCTACGAGCAGTACTTC. Translating gives CASSYSDTYEQYF.

The chain has TRBV15 and TRBJ1-5, with 7 bases aligning to TRBD1. The ends lost 1 base at V and 1 base at J; junction bases unmatched: 10. Germline V gene data show CDR1 as LNHNV and CDR2 as YYDKDF (reference sequence). CDR3 length: 18 amino acids. The DNA of the CDR3 is TGTGCCACCAGCAGAGCATCCAATACAGGGGACAGCAATCAGCCCCAGCATTTT. Its protein product is CATSRASNTGDSNQPQHF.

The CDR3 coding sequence is TGTGCCAGCAGCTTGACAGGGGGAAGGACAGATACGCAGTATTTT. It yields the protein CASSLTGGRTDTQYF. This chain links TRBV7-6 with TRBJ2-3; 9 nucleotides line up with TRBD1. Germline CDR1 is SGHVS and CDR2 is FNYEAQ. Losses at the gene ends were 3 bases for V and 3 bases for J; bases not matched to a gene: 4. This CDR3 comprises 15 residues.

The V call is TRBV7-2, the J call TRBJ1-1; D not resolved. The length of the CDR3 is 13 residues. CDR1 and CDR2 from the germline V gene are SGHTA and FQGNSA. V was clipped by 5 bases and J by 1 base, with 8 bases between them. This chain's CDR3 is CASSPRQNTEAFF. The CDR3 coding sequence is TGTGCCAGCAGCCCCCGACAGAACACTGAAGCTTTCTTT.

V and J are TRBV19 and TRBJ2-7; 9 nucleotides align to TRBD1. The germline V gene encodes CDR1 LNHDA and CDR2 SQIVND (reference sequence). V lost 2 bases and J lost 3; bases outside the gene matches: 17. The CDR3 sequence is 19 residues long. The CDR3 sequence: CASSIRGTGSLSYYYEQYF. The CDR3 coding sequence is TGTGCCAGTAGTATACGTGGGACAGGGTCTCTCTCCTACTACTACGAGCAGTACTTC. The whole variable domain, remainder taken from reference TRBV19 and TRBJ2-7, is DGGITQSPKYLFRKEGQNVTLSCEQNLNHDAMYWYRQDPGQGLRLIYYSQIVNDFQKGDIAEGYSVSREKKESFPLTVTSAQKNPTAFYLCASSIRGTGSLSYYYEQYFGPGTRLTVT.

Only one count was recorded for this clone. The chain couples TRBV6-5 to TRBJ1-1; D not certain. Germline CDR1 and CDR2: MNHEY and SVGAGI. The V end was cut by 2 bases, the J end by 0 bases, with 7 bases between. The length of the CDR3 is 14 residues. CDR3 residues: CASSYVQMNTEAFF. DNA of the CDR3: TGTGCCAGCAGTTACGTACAGATGAACACTGAAGCTTTCTTT.

The rearrangement joins TRBV6-5 to TRBJ2-5; a weak D match, TRBD2 (6 bases). The CDR3 is 12 residues long. Germline CDR1 MNHEY, CDR2 SVGAGI. Trimming removed 2 bases at V and 10 bases at J, with 11 bases between. In nucleotides, the CDR3 is TGTGCCAGCAGTTACACCAGCGGGCGCCAGTACTTC. Protein: CASSYTSGRQYF.

The V and J genes are TRBV27 and TRBJ2-2, with a possible D match to TRBD2 (5 bases). Germline lookup yields CDR1 MNHEY and CDR2 SMNVEV (reference sequence). V was shortened by 5 bases and J by 4 bases, with 14 bases between the two germline ends. The CDR3 sequence is 15 residues long. In DNA, the CDR3 is TGTGCCAGCAGTGCCAACGGGGTCAGCACCGGGGAGCTGTTTTTT. Its translation is CASSANGVSTGELFF.

DNA of the CDR3: TGTGCCCGAGCCACCGACAGCTATGGCTACACCTTC. Its protein is CARATDSYGYTF. The J gene is TRBJ1-2, the V gene TRBV2, with a possible D match to TRBD1 (5 bases). Germline lookup yields CDR1 SNHLY and CDR2 FYNNEI. This CDR3 comprises 12 residues. The germline V and J ends were trimmed by 11 bases and 4 bases, with 14 bases remaining between them.

This clone is a singleton in its sample. The gene calls are TRBV10-3 and TRBJ1-5; no reliable D call. V shed 0 bases and J shed 0 bases, with 12 bases lying between them. The CDR3 has 17 amino acids. Germline V CDR1 and CDR2: ENHRY, SYGVKD. The CDR3 reads CAISESTRGNSNQPQHF. The CDR3 DNA sequence: TGTGCCATCAGTGAGTCGACTCGAGGTAATAGCAATCAGCCCCAGCATTTT.

The V call is TRBV7-8, the J call TRBJ2-2, with D perhaps matching TRBD1 (5 bases). Germline CDR1 SGHVS, CDR2 FQNEAQ. The CDR3 is 15 residues long. V lost 5 bases to trimming and J lost 4 bases, with 14 bases between them. The CDR3 DNA follows: TGTGCCAGCAGCGCCAGGGCCACCTCCACCGGGGAGCTGTTTTTT. The encoded protein is CASSARATSTGELFF.

The chain uses TRBV7-9 and TRBJ2-5, with TRBD1 matching 12 bases. The CDR3 sequence is 15 residues long. Germline V lookup: CDR1 SEHNR, CDR2 FQNEAQ (reference sequence). J gave up 5 bases and V 4 bases, and 5 bases lay outside the gene matches. The chain's CDR3 is CASSSRDRGRETQYF. The CDR3 DNA follows: TGTGCCAGCAGCTCCCGGGACAGGGGGCGTGAGACCCAGTACTTC. Based on the CDR3 plus reference TRBV7-9 and TRBJ2-5, the full variable domain is DTGVSQNPRHKITKRGQNVTFRCDPISEHNRLYWYRQTLGQGPEFLTYFQNEAQLEKSRLLSDRFSAERPKGSFSTLEIQRTEQGDSAMYLCASSSRDRGRETQYFGPGTRLLVL.

This clone showed up just a few times. This chain uses TRBV9 with TRBJ1-6, with TRBD1 matching over 10 bases. This CDR3 is 20 amino acids long. After removal of 0 bases from V and 4 bases from J, the junction contained 13 bases not matched to a gene. Germline V CDR1 and CDR2: SGDLS, YYNGEE. The CDR3 nucleotides are TGTGCCAGCAGCGTAGAACCGGGACAGGGGCCGCGGGGGTATAATTCACCCCTCCACTTT. Translated, it gives CASSVEPGQGPRGYNSPLHF.

This clone came up many times. As DNA, the CDR3 is TGTGCCACCTCGGGTTCAGGGTGGTACGAGCAGTACTTC. Translated: CATSGSGWYEQYF. This rearrangement joins TRBV19 to TRBJ2-7; a weak D match, TRBD1 (5 bases). Germline CDR1 is LNHDA and CDR2 is SQIVND (reference sequence). Trimming removed 10 bases from V and 4 bases from J, with 17 bases in between. The CDR3 totals 13 residues.

This clone came up once. The genes are TRBV11-3 and TRBJ2-2; TRBD2 aligns across 10 bases. The CDR3 has 18 residues. The ends lost 5 bases at V and 2 bases at J; junction bases unmatched: 11. Germline CDR1 reads SGHNT; CDR2 reads YENEEA. CDR3 region: CASSPGGSGGPNTGELFF. For the CDR3, the DNA is TGTGCCAGCAGCCCAGGGGGTAGCGGGGGGCCAAACACCGGGGAGCTGTTTTTT.

This chain connects TRBV6-5 to TRBJ2-5; 7 nucleotides match TRBD1. The DNA end is more similar to TRBJ2-7, so the J call may be wrong. This CDR3 is 14 amino acids long. The germline V gene encodes CDR1 MNHEY and CDR2 SVGAGI. The CDR3 here is CASSPQGDQYEQYF. In DNA, the CDR3 is TGTGCCAGCAGTCCTCAGGGGGACCAGTACGAGCAGTACTTC.

This chain joins TRBV28 and TRBJ1-4; D may be TRBD1 (5 bases). CDR3 length: 22 residues. Germline CDR1 and CDR2: MDHEN and SYDVKM. With 1 base removed from V and 3 bases from J, the gap between germline ends came to 30 bases. As DNA, the CDR3 is TGTGCCAGCAGTTTATATGTCGTCAGGGCCCGTCCCTTGTATCGGGCTAATGAAAAACTGTTTTTT. This translates into CASSLYVVRARPLYRANEKLFF.

J is TRBJ2-7 and V is TRBV7-9; 8 positions match TRBD2. Unmatched junction bases numbered 7, after V lost 3 bases and J lost 6 bases. The V gene's germline CDR1 is SEHNR and CDR2 FQNEAQ (reference sequence). This CDR3 spans 14 amino acids. Here the CDR3 reads CASSLSGREVEQYF. The CDR3 DNA reads TGTGCCAGCAGCTTGAGCGGGAGAGAGGTCGAGCAGTACTTC.